The rows below give T cell receptor beta chains drawn from one sample of a study of T cell changes during pregnancy in multiple sclerosis. Profiled with immunoSEQ multiplex PCR; TCRdb holds only in-frame clones, not every one. The sample gives about 67,000 clones, roughly nine tenths of which show up once; 1.5% to 2% is in the top ten. The specimen was peripheral blood, collected in the first trimester of pregnancy. These receptors all come from a female donor in good health, enrolled as a control in a pregnancy study. CDR3s include the opening cysteine and the closing phenylalanine or tryptophan. A D gene is named only where the DNA matches it firmly. A row's size may be missing; if present it is once, few, many or a size class.

abundance	v_gene	j_gene	d_gene	CDR3nt	CDR3aa
NA	TRBV5-1	TRBJ2-1	TRBD2	TGCGCCAGCAGTTCGGGACTAGGGAGCAGTGAGCAGTTCTTC	CASSSGLGSSEQFF
NA	TRBV18	TRBJ2-1	NA	TGTGCCAGCTCATCAGGCGGGGTCGGTGAGCAGTTCTTC	CASSSGGVGEQFF
NA	TRBV7-9	TRBJ2-5	NA	TGTGCCAGCAGCTTAGCACAGTTCCAAGAGACCCAGTACTTC	CASSLAQFQETQYF
NA	TRBV7-8	TRBJ1-5	NA	TGTGCCAGCAGCTTAACCTCCGGGTCAAATCAGCCCCAGCATTTT	CASSLTSGSNQPQHF
NA	TRBV5-5	TRBJ1-2	NA	TGTGCCAGCAGCTTGGTGGGCGGGGGGCGAAGCTATGGCTACACCTTC	CASSLVGGGRSYGYTF
NA	TRBV28	TRBJ2-7	NA	TGTGCCAGCAGTTTACCGCTAGGCGGGACCCTCCGTGAGCAGTACTTC	CASSLPLGGTLREQYF
NA	TRBV18	TRBJ2-7	NA	TGTGCCAGCTCCGGGCAGGGGATACGCGAGCAGTACTTC	CASSGQGIREQYF
NA	TRBV21-1	TRBJ2-7	NA	TGTGCCAGCAGCCGGGGGGGGAAAAGCTCCTACGAGCAGTACTTC	CASSRGGKSSYEQYF
NA	TRBV5-1	TRBJ2-1	TRBD1	TGCGCCAGCAGCTTGTACCCCCCGGGGACAGGGGATTACAATGAGCAGTTCTTC	CASSLYPPGTGDYNEQFF
NA	TRBV5-1	TRBJ2-2	TRBD1	TGCGCCAGCAGCCCCGGGACAGGGAACACCGGGGAGCTGTTTTTT	CASSPGTGNTGELFF
NA	TRBV5-1	TRBJ1-1	NA	TGCGCCAGCAGCCGGGACGGGGGGTTGAACACTGAAGCTTTCTTT	CASSRDGGLNTEAFF
once	TRBV29-1	TRBJ1-2	TRBD1	TGCAGCGTCCCGACAGGGAGCTTGGGCTACACCTTC	CSVPTGSLGYTF
NA	TRBV28	TRBJ1-2	NA	TGTGCCAGCAGCAGGGGTCCTAACTATGGCTACACCTTC	CASSRGPNYGYTF
NA	TRBV5-1	TRBJ2-7	TRBD1	TGCGCCAGCAGCCCATCGCCGGGACAGCCTTACGAGCAGTACTTC	CASSPSPGQPYEQYF
NA	TRBV4-1	TRBJ1-2	TRBD1	TGCGCCAGCGCGCCGACAGGGAATTTCGGGGGCTACACCTTC	CASAPTGNFGGYTF
NA	TRBV7-9	TRBJ2-5	NA	TGTGCCAGCAGCTTAGATCTGGAGACCCAGTACTTC	CASSLDLETQYF
NA	TRBV19	TRBJ2-5	NA	TGTGCCAGTAGTCCGGGACTCGACAAGACCCAGTACTTC	CASSPGLDKTQYF
NA	TRBV19	TRBJ2-7	NA	TGTGCCAGTAGTAATCCACGGGGGAACGCCGAGCAGTACTTC	CASSNPRGNAEQYF